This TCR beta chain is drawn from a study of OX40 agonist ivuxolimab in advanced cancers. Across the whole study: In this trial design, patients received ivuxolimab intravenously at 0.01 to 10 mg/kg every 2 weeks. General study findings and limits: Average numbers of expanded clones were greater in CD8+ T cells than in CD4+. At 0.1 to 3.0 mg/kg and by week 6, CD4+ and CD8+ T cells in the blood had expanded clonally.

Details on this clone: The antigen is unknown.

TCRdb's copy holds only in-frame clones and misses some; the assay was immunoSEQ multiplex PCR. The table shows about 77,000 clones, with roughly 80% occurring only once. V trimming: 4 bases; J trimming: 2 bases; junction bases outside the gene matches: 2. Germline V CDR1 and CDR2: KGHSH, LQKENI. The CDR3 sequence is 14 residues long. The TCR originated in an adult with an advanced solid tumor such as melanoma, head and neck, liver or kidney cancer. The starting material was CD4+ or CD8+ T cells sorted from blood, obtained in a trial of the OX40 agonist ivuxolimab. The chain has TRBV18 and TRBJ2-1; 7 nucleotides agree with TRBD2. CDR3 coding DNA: TGTGCCAGCTCACTAAGCGGGGCCTACAATGAGCAGTTCTTC. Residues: CASSLSGAYNEQFF.